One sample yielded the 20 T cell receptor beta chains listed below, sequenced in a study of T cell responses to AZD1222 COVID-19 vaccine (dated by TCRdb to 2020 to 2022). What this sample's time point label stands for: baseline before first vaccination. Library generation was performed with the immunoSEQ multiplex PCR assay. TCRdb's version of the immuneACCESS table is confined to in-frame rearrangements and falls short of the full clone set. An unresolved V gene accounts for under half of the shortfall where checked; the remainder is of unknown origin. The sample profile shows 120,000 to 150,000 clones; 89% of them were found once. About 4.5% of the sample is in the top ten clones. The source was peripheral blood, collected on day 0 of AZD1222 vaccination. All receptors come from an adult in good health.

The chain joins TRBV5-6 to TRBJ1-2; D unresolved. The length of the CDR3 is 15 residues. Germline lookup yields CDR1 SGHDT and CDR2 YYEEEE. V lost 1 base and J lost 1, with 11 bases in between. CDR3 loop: CASSLRPNHNYGYTF. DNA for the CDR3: TGTGCCAGCAGCTTGAGACCTAATCATAACTATGGCTACACCTTC.

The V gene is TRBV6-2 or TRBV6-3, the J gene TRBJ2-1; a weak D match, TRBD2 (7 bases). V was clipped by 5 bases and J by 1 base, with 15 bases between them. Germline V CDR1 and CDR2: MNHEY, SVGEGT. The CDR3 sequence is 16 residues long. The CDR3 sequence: CASSGRGGLSYNEQFF. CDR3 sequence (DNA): TGTGCCAGCAGTGGCCGCGGGGGCCTTTCCTACAATGAGCAGTTCTTC.

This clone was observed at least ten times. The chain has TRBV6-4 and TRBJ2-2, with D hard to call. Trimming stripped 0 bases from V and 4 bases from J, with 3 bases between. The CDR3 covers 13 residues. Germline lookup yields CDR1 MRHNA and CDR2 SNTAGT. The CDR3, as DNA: TGTGCCAGCAGTGACTCGGGCACCGGGGAGCTGTTTTTT. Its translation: CASSDSGTGELFF.

CDR3 bases: TGCGCCAGCAGCCAACACCCAGGAGCAGACTCCTACGAGCAGTACTTC. Translating gives CASSQHPGADSYEQYF. The rearrangement uses TRBV4-1 and TRBJ2-7; D remains ambiguous. The CDR3 length is 16 residues. Looked up from germline, CDR1 is MGHRA and CDR2 is YSYEKL. V lost 2 bases to trimming and J lost 0 bases, with 14 bases between them.

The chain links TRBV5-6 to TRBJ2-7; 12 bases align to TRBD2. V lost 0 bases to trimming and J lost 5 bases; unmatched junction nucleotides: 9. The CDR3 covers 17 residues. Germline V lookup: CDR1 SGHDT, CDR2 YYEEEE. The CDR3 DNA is TGTGCCAGCAGCTTGGTTCCTAGCGGGGGGGCTTCTCACGAGCAGTACTTC. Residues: CASSLVPSGGASHEQYF. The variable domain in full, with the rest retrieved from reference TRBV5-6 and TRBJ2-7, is DAGVTQSPTHLIKTRGQQVTLRCSPKSGHDTVSWYQQALGQGPQFIFQYYEEEERQRGNFPDRFSGHQFPNYSSELNVNALLLGDSALYLCASSLVPSGGASHEQYFGPGTRLTVT.

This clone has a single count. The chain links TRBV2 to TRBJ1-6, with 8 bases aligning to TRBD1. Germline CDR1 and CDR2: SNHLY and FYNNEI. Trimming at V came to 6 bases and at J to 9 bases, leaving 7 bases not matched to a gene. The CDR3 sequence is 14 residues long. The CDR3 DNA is TGTGCCAGCAGGACGGACAGGGAAATTTCACCCCTCCACTTT. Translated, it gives CASRTDREISPLHF.

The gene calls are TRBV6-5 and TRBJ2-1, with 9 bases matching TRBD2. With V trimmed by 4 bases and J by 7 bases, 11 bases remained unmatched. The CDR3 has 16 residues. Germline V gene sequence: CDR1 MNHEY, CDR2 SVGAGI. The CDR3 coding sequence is TGTGCCAGCAGTTCCCTAGCGGGACATGACATTAATGAGCAGTTCTTC. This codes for CASSSLAGHDINEQFF.

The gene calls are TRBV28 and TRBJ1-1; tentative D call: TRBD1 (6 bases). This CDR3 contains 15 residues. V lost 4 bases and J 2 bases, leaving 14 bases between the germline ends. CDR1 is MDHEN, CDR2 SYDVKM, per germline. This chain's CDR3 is CASSSPTGRNTEAFF. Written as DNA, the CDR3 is TGTGCCAGCAGTTCACCGACAGGAAGAAACACTGAAGCTTTCTTT.

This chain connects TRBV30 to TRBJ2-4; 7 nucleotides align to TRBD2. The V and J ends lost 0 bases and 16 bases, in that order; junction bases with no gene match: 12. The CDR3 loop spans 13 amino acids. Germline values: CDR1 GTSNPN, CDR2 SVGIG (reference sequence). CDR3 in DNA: TGTGCCTGGAGTGTAAACCGCGGGAGAGAATGTTACTTC. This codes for CAWSVNRGRECYF.

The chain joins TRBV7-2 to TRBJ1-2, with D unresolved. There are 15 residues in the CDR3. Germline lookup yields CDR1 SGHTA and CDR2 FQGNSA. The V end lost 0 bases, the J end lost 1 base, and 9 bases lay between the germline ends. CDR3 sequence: CASSLASGSNYGYTF. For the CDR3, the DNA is TGTGCCAGCAGCTTAGCTTCGGGTAGTAACTATGGCTACACCTTC.

CDR3 DNA sequence: TGTGCCAGCAGCTTGCCCGGACAGTCCACTGGAAACACCATATATTTT. It yields the protein CASSLPGQSTGNTIYF. The chain carries TRBV5-5 and TRBJ1-3; TRBD1 might be the D (6 bases). V was pared by 1 base and J by 2 bases, with 13 bases between. Germline CDR1 is SGHKS and CDR2 is YYEKEE (reference sequence). The CDR3 covers 16 residues.

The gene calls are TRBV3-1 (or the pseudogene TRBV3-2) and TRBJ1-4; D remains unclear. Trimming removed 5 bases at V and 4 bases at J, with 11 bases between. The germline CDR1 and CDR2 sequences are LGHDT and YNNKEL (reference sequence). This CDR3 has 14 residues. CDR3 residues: CASSARTGNEKLFF. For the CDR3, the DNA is TGTGCCAGCAGCGCTCGGACTGGTAATGAAAAACTGTTTTTT.

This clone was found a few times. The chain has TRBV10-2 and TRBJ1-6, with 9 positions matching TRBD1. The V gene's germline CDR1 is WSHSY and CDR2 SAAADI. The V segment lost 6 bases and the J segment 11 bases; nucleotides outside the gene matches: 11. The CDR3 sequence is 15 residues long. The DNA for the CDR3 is TGCGCCAGCAGCCTATCGGACAGGGGCGCGACACCCCTCCACTTT. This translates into CASSLSDRGATPLHF.

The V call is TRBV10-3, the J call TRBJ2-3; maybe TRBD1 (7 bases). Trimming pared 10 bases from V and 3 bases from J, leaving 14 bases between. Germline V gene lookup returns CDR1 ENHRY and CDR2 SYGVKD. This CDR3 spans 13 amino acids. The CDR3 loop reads CATMTGRTDTQYF. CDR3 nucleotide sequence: TGTGCCACTATGACAGGGAGGACAGATACGCAGTATTTT.

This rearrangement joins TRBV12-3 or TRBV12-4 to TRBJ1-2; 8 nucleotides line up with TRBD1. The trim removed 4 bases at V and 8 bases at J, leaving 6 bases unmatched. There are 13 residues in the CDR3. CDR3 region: CASSWQGATGYTF. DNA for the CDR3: TGTGCCAGCAGTTGGCAGGGGGCTACAGGCTACACCTTC.

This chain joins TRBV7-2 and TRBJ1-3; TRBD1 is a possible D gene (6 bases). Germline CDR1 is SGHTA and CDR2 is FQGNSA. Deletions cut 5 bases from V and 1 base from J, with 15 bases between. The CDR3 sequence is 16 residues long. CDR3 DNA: TGTGCCAGCAGCCTTTACCCCACAGGGTCTGGAAACACCATATATTTT. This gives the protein CASSLYPTGSGNTIYF.

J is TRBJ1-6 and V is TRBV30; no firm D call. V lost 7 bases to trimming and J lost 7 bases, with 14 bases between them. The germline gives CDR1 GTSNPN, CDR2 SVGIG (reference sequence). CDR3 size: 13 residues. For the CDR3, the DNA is TGTGCCTCGCAGCCTGTACTCAATTCACCCCTCCACTTT. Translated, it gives CASQPVLNSPLHF.

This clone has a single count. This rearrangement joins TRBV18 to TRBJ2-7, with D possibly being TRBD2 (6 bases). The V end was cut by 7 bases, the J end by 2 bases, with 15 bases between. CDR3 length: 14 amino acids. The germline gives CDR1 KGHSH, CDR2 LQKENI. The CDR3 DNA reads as TGTGCCAGCTACGGGAGCGGATTTGCCTACGAGCAGTACTTC. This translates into CASYGSGFAYEQYF. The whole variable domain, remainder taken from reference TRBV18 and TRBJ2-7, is NAGVMQNPRHLVRRRGQEARLRCSPMKGHSHVYWYRQLPEEGLKFMVYLQKENIIDESGMPKERFSAEFPKEGPSILRIQQVVRGDSAAYFCASYGSGFAYEQYFGPGTRLTVT.

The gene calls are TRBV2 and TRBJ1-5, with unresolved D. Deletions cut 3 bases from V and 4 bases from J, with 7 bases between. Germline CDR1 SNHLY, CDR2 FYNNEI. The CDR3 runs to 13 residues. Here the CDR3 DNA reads TGTGCCAGCAGTGAGTTGGAAAATCAGCCCCAGCATTTT. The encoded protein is CASSELENQPQHF.

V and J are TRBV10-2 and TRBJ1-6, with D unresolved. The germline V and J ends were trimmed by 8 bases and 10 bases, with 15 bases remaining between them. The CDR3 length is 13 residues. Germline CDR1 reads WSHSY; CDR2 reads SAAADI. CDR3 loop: CASETSRNSPLHF. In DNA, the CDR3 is TGCGCCAGCGAGACCTCGAGGAACTCACCCCTCCACTTT.